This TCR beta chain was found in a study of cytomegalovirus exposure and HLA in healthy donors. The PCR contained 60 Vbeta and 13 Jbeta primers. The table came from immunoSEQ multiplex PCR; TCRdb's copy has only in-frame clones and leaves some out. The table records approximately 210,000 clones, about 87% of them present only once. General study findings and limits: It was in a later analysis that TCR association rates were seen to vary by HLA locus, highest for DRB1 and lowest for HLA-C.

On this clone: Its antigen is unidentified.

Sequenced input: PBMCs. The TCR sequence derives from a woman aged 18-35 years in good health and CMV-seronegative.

CDR3 bases: TGTGCCAGCAGCCTGACTAGCGAGGATACGCAGTATTTT. Protein sequence: CASSLTSEDTQYF. The rearrangement joins TRBV4-2 to TRBJ2-3; 8 bases are shared with TRBD2. J lost 6 bases, V lost 4 bases, and 3 bases had no gene match. CDR3 length equals 13 residues. Germline V CDR1 and CDR2: LGHNA, YNFKEQ.